This T cell receptor beta chain originates from a study of T-cell memory formation after mild COVID-19 (TCRdb year 2021). A note on the overall study: TCR sequence clusters from the two donors were largely donor specific. Two young, previously healthy adult volunteers made up the cohort, one male and one female. Longitudinal TCRalpha and TCRbeta repertoire sequencing tracked T-cell clones expanding and contracting after mild COVID-19 in two donors. The investigation overall reported the following: Balanced CD4/CD8 phenotypes were observed for clones contracting from day 15 to 85, whereas a bias towards CD4+ was observed for a second wave of clones expanding from day 15 to 37. SARS-CoV-2 specificity of the second-wave clones peaking on day 37 was not confirmed. Only two mild cases were covered in the study, and larger cohorts including severe cases with pre-infection samples were considered necessary. Contracting CD4+ clones were found mainly in CM and EM memory subsets, while CD8+ clones were enriched in EMRA. Some responding clones were detected in pre-infection memory, suggesting pre-existing cross-reactive memory T cells joined the SARS-CoV-2 response.

Concerning this clonotype: Its target antigen remains unknown. The record has no base qualities; no much larger clone is one base away.

PBMCs were isolated by Ficoll-Paque density gradient centrifugation. From cysteine to phenylalanine, the CDR3 is 14 amino acids long. The only DNA kept is the CDR3, 42 bases in frame from the first base. V loses 0 bases of germline sequence and J loses 6 bases, and the interval between the two ends is 8 bases. CDR1 and CDR2, looked up from the germline V gene, are KGHDR and SFDVKD. Sequencing relied on an Illumina NovaSeq 6000. Using 5'RACE with constant-segment primers, TCRalpha and TCRbeta cDNA libraries were constructed, with sample barcodes and unique molecular identifiers added in the process. RNA was extracted from every sample with Trizol reagent. Libraries were amplified in two PCR steps, with a second sample barcode and Illumina TruSeq adapters added in the second step. Sequencing of libraries was performed on an Illumina NovaSeq with 2 x 150 bp paired-end reads. The study's processing was this. Demultiplexing of reads and collapsing into UMI-guided consensus sequences were performed with migec v1.2.7. With mixcr v2.1.11, UMI consensuses were aligned to TRA and TRB V and J templates and assembled into clonotypes. A clonotype was counted as expanded or contracted only when both edgeR and NoisET called the clonotype significant, with the noise models trained on biological replicates. For edgeR calls, a false discovery rate-adjusted p below 0.01 and a log2 fold-change threshold of 1 were applied. As an exploratory analysis of dynamics, max-normalized trajectories of the 1000 most abundant clonotypes were examined with PCA combined with hierarchical clustering. Separately sequenced CD4+ and CD8+ repertoires were used to assign the CD4 or CD8 phenotype of responding clones. TCRdb trimmed public reads at Q25 via fastp, called clones via MiXCR and kept in-frame beta chains. Identical CDR3 protein sequences are pooled into one entry, listed with their most common genes and DNA. The V and J calls and clone size come from TCRdb's table, not from the authors' own analysis. The sample table records roughly 190,000 distinct CDR3 sequences; 27% of these occur just once. The ten biggest clones cover roughly 11% of the sample.

This clonotype was sampled from an adult woman who had mild COVID-19 (a few samples of this study predate the infection). The sample titles of this study are shuffled in the database, so cell type and time point are left out; the donor was told from shared clones. Sequencing input: PBMCs or a T cell subset sorted from them (not recorded which). The sequence joins TRBV24-1 to TRBJ2-1; a tentative D match to TRBD2 spans 6 bases. The CDR3 region reads CATSDLLGGNEQFF. Here is the DNA: TGTGCCACCAGTGATTTGCTGGGGGGCAATGAGCAGTTCTTC.